The 2 T cell receptor beta chains below all came from one sample that was sequenced in a study of OX40 agonist ivuxolimab in advanced cancers. Libraries were built with the immunoSEQ multiplex PCR assay. TCRdb mirrors the immuneACCESS table, restricted to in-frame sequences. Some clones are absent from its copies; in checked studies, under half trace to an unresolved V gene, and the reason for the others is unknown. The sample includes 70,000 or so clones, with about three quarters observed a single time. In total, the top ten clones hold under 3% of the sample. The sample was CD4+ or CD8+ T cells sorted from blood, taken in a trial of the OX40 agonist ivuxolimab. Receptors originate from an adult with an advanced solid tumor such as melanoma, head and neck, liver or kidney cancer.

This clone was counted between two and nine times. V usage is TRBV18 and J usage is TRBJ2-6, with unresolved D. The germline V gene has CDR1 KGHSH and CDR2 LQKENI. V dropped 8 bases and J dropped 0 bases, with 11 bases sitting between them. This CDR3 is built from 15 residues. The chain's CDR3 is CASKAGDSGANVLTF. The CDR3 region has the DNA TGTGCCAGCAAAGCAGGAGACTCTGGGGCCAACGTCCTGACTTTC.

The chain carries TRBV2 and TRBJ1-4; tentative D call: TRBD1 (5 bases). Germline V lookup: CDR1 SNHLY, CDR2 FYNNEI. The V and J ends lost 7 bases and 5 bases respectively, with 14 bases between them. This CDR3 has 14 residues. The CDR3 DNA follows: TGTGCCAGCACCGTAGGACACCGAAATGAAAAACTGTTTTTT. Residues: CASTVGHRNEKLFF. Variable domain in full (rest from reference TRBV2 and TRBJ1-4): EPEVTQTPSHQVTQMGQEVILRCVPISNHLYFYWYRQILGQKVEFLVSFYNNEISEKSEIFDDQFSVERPDGSNFTLKIRSTKLEDSAMYFCASTVGHRNEKLFFGSGTQLSVL.